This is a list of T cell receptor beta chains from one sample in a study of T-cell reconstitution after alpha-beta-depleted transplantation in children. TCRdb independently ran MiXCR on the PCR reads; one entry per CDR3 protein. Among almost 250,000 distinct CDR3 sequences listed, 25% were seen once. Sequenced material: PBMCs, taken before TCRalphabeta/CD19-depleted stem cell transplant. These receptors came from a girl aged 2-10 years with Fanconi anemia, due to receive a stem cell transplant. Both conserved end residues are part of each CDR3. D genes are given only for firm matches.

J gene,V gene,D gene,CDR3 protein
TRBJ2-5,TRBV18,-,CASSPLVETQYF
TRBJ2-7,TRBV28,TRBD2,CASRPPGLAGPPMDEQYF
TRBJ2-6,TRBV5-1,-,CASSLGEGSGANVLTF
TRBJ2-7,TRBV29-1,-,CSIPGTTNEQYF
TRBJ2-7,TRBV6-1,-,CASSEGSPYEQYF
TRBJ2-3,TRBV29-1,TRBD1,CSVSDRDTDTQYF
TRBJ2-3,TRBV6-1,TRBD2,CASSEALAGGPDTQYF
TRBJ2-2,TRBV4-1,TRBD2,CASSQGSSGRGRAGELFF
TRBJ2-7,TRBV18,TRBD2,CASSPLAGGPTDEQYF
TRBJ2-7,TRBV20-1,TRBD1,CSARGGTEPYEQYF
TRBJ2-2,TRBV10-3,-,CAISDYRATGELFF
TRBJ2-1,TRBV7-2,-,CASSLGTNFYNEQFF
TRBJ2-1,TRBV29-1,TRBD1,CSVEGTSGQGVNEQFF